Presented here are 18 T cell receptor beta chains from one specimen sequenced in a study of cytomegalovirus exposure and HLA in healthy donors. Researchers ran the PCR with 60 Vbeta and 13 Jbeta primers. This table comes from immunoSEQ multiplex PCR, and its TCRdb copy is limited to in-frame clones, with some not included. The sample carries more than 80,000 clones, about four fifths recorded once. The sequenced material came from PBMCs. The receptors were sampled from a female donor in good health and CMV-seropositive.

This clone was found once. CDR3 DNA: TGTGCCAGCAGCTTGGAGGGCTATGGCTACACCTTC. Its translation is CASSLEGYGYTF. The genes are TRBV6-1 and TRBJ1-2; D is uncertain. The V gene lost 6 bases and the J gene lost 4 bases, with 9 bases spanning the gap. CDR3 length: 12 amino acids. Germline CDR1 is MNHNS and CDR2 is SASEGT.

The CDR3 bases are TGTGCCAGCAGTCCCCTCAAGACAGGGATGAACACTGAAGCTTTCTTT. This encodes CASSPLKTGMNTEAFF. The chain links TRBV28 to TRBJ1-1; 7 nucleotides agree with TRBD1. Trimming cost V 5 bases and J 0 bases; bases outside gene matches: 9. Germline loops: CDR1 MDHEN, CDR2 SYDVKM. This CDR3 has 16 amino acids.

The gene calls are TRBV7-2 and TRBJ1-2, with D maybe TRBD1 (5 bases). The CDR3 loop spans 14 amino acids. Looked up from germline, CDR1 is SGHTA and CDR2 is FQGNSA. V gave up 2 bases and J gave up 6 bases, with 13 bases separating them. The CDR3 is CASSLQGVGHGYTF. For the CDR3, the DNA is TGTGCCAGCAGCTTACAGGGCGTCGGACATGGCTACACCTTC.

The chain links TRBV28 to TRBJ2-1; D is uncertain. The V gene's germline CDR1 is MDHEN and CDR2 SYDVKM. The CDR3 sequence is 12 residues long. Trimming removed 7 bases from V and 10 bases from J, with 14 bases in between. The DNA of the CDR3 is TGTGCCAGCAATAGTGGCGGAATAGAGCAGTTCTTC. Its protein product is CASNSGGIEQFF. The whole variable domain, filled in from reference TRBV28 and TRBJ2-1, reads DVKVTQSSRYLVKRTGEKVFLECVQDMDHENMFWYRQDPGLGLRLIYFSYDVKMKEKGDIPEGYSVSREKKERFSLILESASTNQTSMYLCASNSGGIEQFFGPGTRLTVL.

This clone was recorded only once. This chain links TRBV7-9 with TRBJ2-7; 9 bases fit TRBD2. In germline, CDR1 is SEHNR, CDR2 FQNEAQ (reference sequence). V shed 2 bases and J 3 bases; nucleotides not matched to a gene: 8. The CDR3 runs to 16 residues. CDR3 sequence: CASSLIGSSGDYEQYF. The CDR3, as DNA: TGTGCCAGCAGCTTAATAGGGTCTAGCGGGGACTACGAGCAGTACTTC.

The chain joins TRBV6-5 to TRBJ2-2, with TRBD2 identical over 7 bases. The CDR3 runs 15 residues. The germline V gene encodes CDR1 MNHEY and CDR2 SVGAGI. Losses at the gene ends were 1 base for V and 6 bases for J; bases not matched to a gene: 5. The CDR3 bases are TGTGCCAGCAGTTACTTTGGAAGCGGGGCCGGGGAGCTGTTTTTT. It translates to CASSYFGSGAGELFF.

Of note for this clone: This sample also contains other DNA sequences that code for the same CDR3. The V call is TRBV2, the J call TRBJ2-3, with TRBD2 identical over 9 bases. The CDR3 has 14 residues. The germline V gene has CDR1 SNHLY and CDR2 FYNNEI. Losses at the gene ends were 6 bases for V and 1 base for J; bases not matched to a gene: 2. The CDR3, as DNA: TGTGCCAGCAGCGAGCGGGGGGGCACAGATACGCAGTATTTT. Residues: CASSERGGTDTQYF.

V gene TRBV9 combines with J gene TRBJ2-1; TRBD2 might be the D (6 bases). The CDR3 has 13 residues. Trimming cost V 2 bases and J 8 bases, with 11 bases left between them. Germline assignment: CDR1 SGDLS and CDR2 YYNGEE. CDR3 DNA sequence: TGTGCCAGCAGCGTCGGAGGGGAGTATGAGCAGTTCTTC. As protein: CASSVGGEYEQFF. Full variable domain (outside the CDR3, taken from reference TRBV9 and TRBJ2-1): DSGVTQTPKHLITATGQRVTLRCSPRSGDLSVYWYQQSLDQGLQFLIQYYNGEERAKGNILERFSAQQFPDLHSELNLSSLELGDSALYFCASSVGGEYEQFFGPGTRLTVL.

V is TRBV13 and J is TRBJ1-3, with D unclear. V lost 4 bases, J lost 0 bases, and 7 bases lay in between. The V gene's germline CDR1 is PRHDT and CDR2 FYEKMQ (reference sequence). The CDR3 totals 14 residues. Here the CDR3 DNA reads TGTGCCAGCAGCTCGGCGGCCTCTGGAAACACCATATATTTT. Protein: CASSSAASGNTIYF. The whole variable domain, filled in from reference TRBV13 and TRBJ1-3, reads AAGVIQSPRHLIKEKRETATLKCYPIPRHDTVYWYQQGPGQDPQFLISFYEKMQSDKGSIPDRFSAQQFSDYHSELNMSSLELGDSALYFCASSSAASGNTIYFGEGSWLTVV.

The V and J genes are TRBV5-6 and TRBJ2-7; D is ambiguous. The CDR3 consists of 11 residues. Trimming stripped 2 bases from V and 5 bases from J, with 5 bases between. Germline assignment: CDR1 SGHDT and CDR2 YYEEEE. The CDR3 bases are TGTGCCAGCAGCTTTGTAGACGAGCAGTACTTC. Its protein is CASSFVDEQYF.

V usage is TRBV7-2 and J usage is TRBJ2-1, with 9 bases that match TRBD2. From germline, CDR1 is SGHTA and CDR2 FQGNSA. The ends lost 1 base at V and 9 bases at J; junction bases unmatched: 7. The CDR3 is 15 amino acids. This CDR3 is CASSLVASGASEQFF. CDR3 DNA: TGTGCCAGCAGCTTAGTGGCTAGCGGGGCCAGTGAGCAGTTCTTC.

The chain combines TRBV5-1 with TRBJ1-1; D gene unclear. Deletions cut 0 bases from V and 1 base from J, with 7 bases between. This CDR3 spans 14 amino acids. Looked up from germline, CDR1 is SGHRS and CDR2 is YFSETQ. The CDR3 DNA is TGCGCCAGCAGCTTGGTGGAGGAGAACACTGAAGCTTTCTTT. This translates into CASSLVEENTEAFF.

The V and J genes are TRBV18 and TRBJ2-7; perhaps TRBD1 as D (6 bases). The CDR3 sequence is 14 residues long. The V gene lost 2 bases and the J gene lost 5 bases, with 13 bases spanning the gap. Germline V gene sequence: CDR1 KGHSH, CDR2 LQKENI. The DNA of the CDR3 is TGTGCCAGCTCACCATCCAGGGGCAGAGACGAGCAGTACTTC. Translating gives CASSPSRGRDEQYF.

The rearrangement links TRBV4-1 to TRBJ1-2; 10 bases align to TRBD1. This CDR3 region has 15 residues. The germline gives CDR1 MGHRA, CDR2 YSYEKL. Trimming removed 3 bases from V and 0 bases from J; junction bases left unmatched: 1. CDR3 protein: CASSHGQGANYGYTF. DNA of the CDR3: TGCGCCAGCAGCCACGGACAGGGGGCTAACTATGGCTACACCTTC.

In DNA, the CDR3 is TGCGCCAGCAGCCCCGACAGGAACGCCTACGAGCAGTACTTC. Protein sequence: CASSPDRNAYEQYF. The chain employs TRBV5-1 and TRBJ2-7, with D tentatively TRBD1 (6 bases). This CDR3 is built from 14 residues. Germline CDR1 and CDR2: SGHRS and YFSETQ. V lost 4 bases and J lost 2, with 13 bases in between.

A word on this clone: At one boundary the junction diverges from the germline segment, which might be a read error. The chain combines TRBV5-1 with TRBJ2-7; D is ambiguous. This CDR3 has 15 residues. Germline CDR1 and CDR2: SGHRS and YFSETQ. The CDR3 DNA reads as TGCGCCAGCAGCTTGGATATGATAAGCTCCTACGGGCAGTACTTC. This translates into CASSLDMISSYGQYF.

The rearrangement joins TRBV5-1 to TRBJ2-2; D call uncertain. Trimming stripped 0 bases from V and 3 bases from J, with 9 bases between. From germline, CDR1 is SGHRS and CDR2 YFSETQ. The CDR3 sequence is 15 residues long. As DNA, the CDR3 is TGCGCCAGCAGCTTGGCAGGCTTGCACACCGGGGAGCTGTTTTTT. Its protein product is CASSLAGLHTGELFF.

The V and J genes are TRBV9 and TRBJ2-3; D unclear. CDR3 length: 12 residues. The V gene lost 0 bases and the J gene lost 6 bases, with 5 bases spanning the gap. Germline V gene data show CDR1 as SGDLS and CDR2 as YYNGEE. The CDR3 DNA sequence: TGTGCCAGCAGCGTAGATTCGGATACGCAGTATTTT. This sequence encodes CASSVDSDTQYF. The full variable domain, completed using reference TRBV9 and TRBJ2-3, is DSGVTQTPKHLITATGQRVTLRCSPRSGDLSVYWYQQSLDQGLQFLIQYYNGEERAKGNILERFSAQQFPDLHSELNLSSLELGDSALYFCASSVDSDTQYFGPGTRLTVL.